These 32 T cell receptor beta chains share one sample of origin, sequenced in a study of CD8 T cells in ankylosing spondylitis. TCRdb ran MiXCR on the 5' RACE reads and lists one entry per CDR3 protein. In the table there are 200,000 to 250,000 distinct CDR3 sequences, 10% of which are singletons. The sequenced sample consisted of blood, either unsorted or a sorted T cell fraction (not recorded which). Receptors originate from a male donor with ankylosing spondylitis or in good health (not recorded which).

There are many counts of this clonotype. The chain combines TRBV5-1 with TRBJ2-2, with D tentatively TRBD1 (6 bases). V lost 0 bases and J lost 0, with 15 bases in between. The germline V gene has CDR1 SGHRS and CDR2 YFSETQ. The CDR3 covers 18 residues. Here the CDR3 DNA reads TGCGCCAGCAGCTTGGGGGACATCTTGGGATCGAACACCGGGGAGCTGTTTTTT. This encodes CASSLGDILGSNTGELFF.

This chain joins TRBV7-9 and TRBJ1-3; D is possibly TRBD1 (6 bases). The CDR3 extends over 15 amino acids. V lost 4 bases, J lost 3 bases, and 13 bases lay in between. Looked up from germline, CDR1 is SEHNR and CDR2 is FQNEAQ (reference sequence). Here the CDR3 reads CASSSPGVIGNTIYF. CDR3 coding DNA: TGTGCCAGCAGCTCCCCAGGGGTCATTGGAAACACCATATATTTT.

This clonotype was detected a few times. V gene TRBV20-1 combines with J gene TRBJ2-4; 12 bases agree with TRBD2. V lost 3 bases and J lost 6; bases outside the gene matches: 6. CDR1 is DFQATT, CDR2 SNEGSKA, per germline (reference sequence). The length of the CDR3 is 15 residues. The DNA of the CDR3 is TGCAGTGCTAGGCCTAGCGGGGGGGCTGGAAACATTCAGTACTTC. It codes for CSARPSGGAGNIQYF.

This clonotype came up many times. The V and J genes are TRBV7-9 and TRBJ2-7, with a possible D match to TRBD1 (5 bases). Trimming took 5 bases from V and 2 from J, leaving 10 bases between them. The germline V gene encodes CDR1 SEHNR and CDR2 FQNEAQ (reference sequence). The CDR3 runs to 13 residues. CDR3 bases: TGTGCCAGCAGCCAGGGATCCCCCTACGAGCAGTACTTC. This sequence encodes CASSQGSPYEQYF.

As concerns this clonotype: An end of the junction differs from the germline gene, which may be a read error. V is TRBV3-1 and J is TRBJ2-2; D may correspond to TRBD1 or TRBD2 (6 bases each). Germline V gene sequence: CDR1 LGHDT, CDR2 YNNKEL (reference sequence). This CDR3 contains 16 residues. In nucleotides, the CDR3 is TGTGCCAGCAGCCAAAATGGGGGGCAGATGACCGGGGAGCTGTATTTT. Amino acid sequence: CASSQNGGQMTGELYF.

This clonotype was counted ten times or more. The rearrangement links TRBV12-3 or TRBV12-4 to TRBJ2-3; weak D call: TRBD2 (7 bases). This CDR3 region has 15 residues. V was cut by 6 bases and J by 0 bases, with 13 bases left in between. The CDR3 coding sequence is TGTGCCAGCAGCAAAGGGGGGGGAAGCACAGATACGCAGTATTTT. Protein product: CASSKGGGSTDTQYF.

Many counts were recorded for this clonotype. The V gene is TRBV20-1, the J gene TRBJ1-2, with D possibly TRBD1 on 6 matching bases. V lost 5 bases to trimming and J lost 6 bases, with 16 bases between them. Per germline, CDR1 DFQATT and CDR2 SNEGSKA (reference sequence). The CDR3 consists of 13 residues. The CDR3 protein is CSAETRTAHGYTF. CDR3 nucleotides: TGCAGTGCTGAAACTAGGACAGCTCATGGCTACACCTTC.

This clonotype was counted ten times or more. V gene TRBV28 combines with J gene TRBJ1-2, with 10 bases lining up with TRBD1. The CDR3 is 15 amino acids. Germline CDR1 MDHEN, CDR2 SYDVKM. The V and J ends lost 4 bases and 0 bases, in that order; junction bases with no gene match: 2. The CDR3 here is CASSSGQGANYGYTF. In nucleotides, the CDR3 is TGTGCCAGCAGTTCCGGACAGGGGGCTAACTATGGCTACACCTTC.

This clonotype was observed many times. This chain connects TRBV28 to TRBJ1-5; D unresolved. Between the trimmed V and J ends, which lost 8 bases and 5 bases, there was a span of 10 bases. CDR1 is MDHEN and CDR2 is SYDVKM in the germline V gene. The CDR3 covers 12 residues. Here the CDR3 reads CASDSGDQPQHF. The DNA for the CDR3 is TGTGCCAGCGACTCAGGTGATCAGCCCCAGCATTTT.

This clonotype was counted many times. The rearrangement links TRBV7-2 to TRBJ1-5; D not certain. The CDR3 runs to 15 residues. Germline CDR1 reads SGHTA; CDR2 reads FQGNSA. V gave up 5 bases and J gave up 0 bases, with 11 bases separating them. The CDR3 loop is CASSRDYYSNQPQHF. CDR3 coding DNA: TGTGCCAGCAGCCGTGACTACTATAGCAATCAGCCCCAGCATTTT.

This clonotype was picked up a small number of times. This chain links TRBV24-1 with TRBJ1-2; TRBD1 might be the D (5 bases). Germline V lookup: CDR1 KGHDR, CDR2 SFDVKD. Trimming removed 6 bases from V and 3 bases from J, with 10 bases in between. This CDR3 is built from 13 residues. Written as DNA, the CDR3 is TGTGCCACCAGTCCGGGACGGCACTATGGCTACACCTTC. It specifies CATSPGRHYGYTF.

This clonotype was recorded at least ten times. This rearrangement joins TRBV12-3 or TRBV12-4 to TRBJ2-5; 9 positions match TRBD1. The CDR3 consists of 15 residues. V was pared by 5 bases and J by 5 bases, with 9 bases of the junction left unmatched. CDR3 region: CASSPGTGTGETQYF. In DNA, the CDR3 is TGTGCCAGCAGTCCCGGGACAGGGACCGGGGAGACCCAGTACTTC.

This clonotype appeared many times. The rearrangement links TRBV20-1 to TRBJ1-6, with D perhaps TRBD1 (6 bases). The CDR3 has 16 amino acids. Deletions cut 6 bases from V and 11 bases from J, with 26 bases between. CDR1 is DFQATT and CDR2 is SNEGSKA in the germline V gene (reference sequence). CDR3 bases: TGCAGTGCGGGGAAGGCTATACAGGGAGAATCCGCACCCCTCCACTTT. Encoded protein: CSAGKAIQGESAPLHF.

The table lists this clonotype with many counts. The chain is built from TRBV27 and TRBJ1-5, with D possibly being TRBD1 (5 bases). Trimming cost V 3 bases and J 3 bases, with 9 bases left between them. The CDR3 extends over 14 amino acids. Germline assignment: CDR1 MNHEY and CDR2 SMNVEV (reference sequence). The CDR3 reads CASSLSRDNQPQHF. The CDR3 nucleotides are TGTGCCAGCAGTTTGTCCAGGGACAATCAGCCCCAGCATTTT.

This clonotype was seen ten or more times. The V call is TRBV5-1, the J call TRBJ1-3, with D uncertain. This CDR3 has 16 amino acids. Trimming removed 7 bases from V and 9 bases from J, with 26 bases in between. Germline V lookup: CDR1 SGHRS, CDR2 YFSETQ. DNA of the CDR3: TGCGCCAGCTCCCATGACGGAGGGAGGCTTCCAGCCACCATATATTTT. It specifies CASSHDGGRLPATIYF.

This clonotype was recorded a few times. This chain connects TRBV10-3 to TRBJ2-7, with TRBD1 identical over 7 bases. The CDR3 totals 13 residues. Looked up from germline, CDR1 is ENHRY and CDR2 is SYGVKD. Trimming took 4 bases from V and 3 from J; bases not matched to a gene: 3. This chain's CDR3 is CAISVGTDYEQYF. The CDR3 region has the DNA TGTGCCATCAGTGTAGGGACAGACTACGAGCAGTACTTC.

This clonotype was recorded at least ten times. CDR3 coding DNA: TGTGCCAGCAGCCCACCCGAAGTCCAGGGATACACCGGGGAGCTGTTTTTT. Residues: CASSPPEVQGYTGELFF. The chain links TRBV5-4 to TRBJ2-2; D is possibly TRBD1 (5 bases). The CDR3 covers 17 residues. Trimming removed 4 bases from V and 3 bases from J, with 19 bases in between. Germline CDR1 is SGHNT and CDR2 is YYREEE (reference sequence). Combining the CDR3 with reference TRBV5-4 and TRBJ2-2 gives the whole variable domain ETGVTQSPTHLIKTRGQQVTLRCSSQSGHNTVSWYQQALGQGPQFIFQYYREEENGRGNFPPRFSGLQFPNYSSELNVNALELDDSALYLCASSPPEVQGYTGELFFGEGSRLTVL.

In its sample, this clonotype was seen a few times. The gene calls are TRBV5-1 and TRBJ2-3; 10 bases align to TRBD1. After removal of 3 bases from V and 5 bases from J, the junction contained 3 bases not matched to a gene. The CDR3 is 14 residues long. Germline-derived CDR1 and CDR2 are SGHRS and YFSETQ. CDR3 sequence reads: CASSSGQGVDTQYF. The CDR3 bases are TGCGCCAGCAGCTCCGGACAGGGGGTAGATACGCAGTATTTT.

The chain couples TRBV20-1 to TRBJ2-1; a possible D gene is TRBD2 (5 bases). The CDR3 loop spans 16 amino acids. V lost 1 base to trimming and J lost 0 bases, with 13 bases between them. Germline CDR1 reads DFQATT; CDR2 reads SNEGSKA (reference sequence). In DNA form, the CDR3 reads TGCAGTGCTAGAGCCTTAAGCGGTAGCTCCTACAATGAGCAGTTCTTC. It codes for CSARALSGSSYNEQFF.

In regard to this clonotype: The conserved closing phenylalanine or tryptophan is absent in this CDR3, likely reflecting a read error. The chain has TRBV6-2 or TRBV6-3 and TRBJ2-5, with unresolved D. V lost 2 bases and J lost 5, with 3 bases in between. The CDR3 contains 11 residues. The V gene's germline CDR1 is MNHEY and CDR2 SVGEGT. The CDR3 DNA reads TGTGCCAGCAGTTACGGGGAGACCCAGTACTCC. Protein: CASSYGETQYS.

This clonotype has a count of ten or more. The V gene is TRBV6-5, the J gene TRBJ2-5; 7 nucleotides match TRBD2. CDR1 is MNHEY, CDR2 SVGAGI, per germline. The junction had 3 bases not matched to a gene; V was cut back by 0 bases and J by 2 bases. The CDR3 runs 15 residues. The CDR3 DNA reads TGTGCCAGCAGTTACTCGCAGCGGGGACAAGAGACCCAGTACTTC. It codes for CASSYSQRGQETQYF.

The chain has TRBV7-6 and TRBJ1-4; 12 nucleotides align to TRBD1. The CDR3 has 17 amino acids. The trim removed 5 bases at V and 9 bases at J, leaving 13 bases unmatched. Germline loops: CDR1 SGHVS, CDR2 FNYEAQ. The CDR3 region has the DNA TGTGCCAGCAGCCCCTACGGGACAGGGGGCGGTGGGAAAAAACTGTTTTTT. The encoded protein is CASSPYGTGGGGKKLFF.

The rearrangement joins TRBV12-3 or TRBV12-4 to TRBJ2-7; 9 bases align to TRBD1. This CDR3 comprises 14 residues. Trimming cost V 7 bases and J 3 bases; bases outside gene matches: 7. The CDR3 bases are TGTGCCAGCACCATCGGGGACAGGGACTACGAGCAGTACTTC. Encoded protein: CASTIGDRDYEQYF.

This clonotype has at least ten counts. J is TRBJ2-3 and V is TRBV20-1; either TRBD1 or TRBD2 may supply D (6 bases each). Trimming pared 5 bases from V and 0 bases from J, leaving 12 bases between. Germline V lookup: CDR1 DFQATT, CDR2 SNEGSKA (reference sequence). The CDR3 loop spans 14 amino acids. The DNA for the CDR3 is TGCAGTGCTGGTCGAGGGGGGAGCACAGATACGCAGTATTTT. It is translated as CSAGRGGSTDTQYF.

This clonotype was observed a handful of times. The V and J genes are TRBV29-1 and TRBJ2-1, with TRBD2 as a possible D gene (6 bases). The germline V gene has CDR1 SQVTM and CDR2 ANQGSEA. The CDR3 runs 14 residues. Trimming took off 8 bases at V and 9 bases at J, with 23 bases between the two ends. Here the CDR3 DNA reads TGCAGCTCGTTGCTAGCGCAAGGCGTTAGTGAGCAGTTCTTC. Protein sequence: CSSLLAQGVSEQFF.

This chain joins TRBV20-1 and TRBJ2-7, with a tentative D call TRBD2 (5 bases). Germline CDR1 and CDR2: DFQATT and SNEGSKA (reference sequence). The V and J ends lost 1 base and 4 bases respectively, with 11 bases between them. CDR3 length: 13 residues. The CDR3 DNA follows: TGCAGTGCTAGAGCTAGGACTGGGTACGAGCAGTACTTC. Its protein is CSARARTGYEQYF.

This clonotype was detected many times. J is TRBJ2-1 and V is TRBV25-1; D uncertain. The V gene lost 1 base and the J gene lost 2 bases, with 12 bases spanning the gap. Looked up from germline, CDR1 is MGHDK and CDR2 is SYGVNS. The CDR3 has 16 amino acids. The CDR3 reads CASSESVTGPYNEQFF. The CDR3 region has the DNA TGTGCCAGCAGTGAATCGGTGACCGGTCCCTACAATGAGCAGTTCTTC.

There are many counts of this clonotype. The genes are TRBV12-3 or TRBV12-4 and TRBJ2-5; D gene unclear. V was cut by 1 base and J by 4 bases, with 7 bases left in between. CDR3 length: 13 amino acids. DNA for the CDR3: TGTGCCAGCAGTTTAGGGTTAGGAGAGACCCAGTACTTC. Protein: CASSLGLGETQYF.

This chain connects TRBV5-1 to TRBJ1-1, with D possibly TRBD1 on 5 matching bases. V lost 1 base to trimming and J lost 1 base, with 11 bases between them. Germline CDR1 reads SGHRS; CDR2 reads YFSETQ. The CDR3 covers 15 residues. The CDR3 DNA follows: TGCGCCAGCAGCTTGTTCGGGGGGGGGAACACTGAAGCTTTCTTT. Its protein is CASSLFGGGNTEAFF.

This clonotype was detected a few times. The chain recombines TRBV6-1 with TRBJ2-7; 9 bases fit TRBD2. Germline V gene lookup returns CDR1 MNHNS and CDR2 SASEGT. This CDR3 has 15 residues. The junction had 9 bases not matched to a gene; V was cut back by 6 bases and J by 3 bases. CDR3 sequence: CASSPAGGHYYEQYF. CDR3 bases: TGTGCCAGCAGCCCCGCGGGGGGGCACTACTACGAGCAGTACTTC.

This clonotype was observed at least ten times. V and J are TRBV9 and TRBJ1-1; a possible D gene is TRBD1 (5 bases). V was pared by 0 bases and J by 5 bases, with 11 bases between. Germline lookup yields CDR1 SGDLS and CDR2 YYNGEE. The CDR3 has 14 residues. The CDR3 spells CASSVDLAGTEAFF. CDR3 nucleotides: TGTGCCAGCAGCGTAGATTTGGCAGGGACTGAAGCTTTCTTT.

The rearrangement joins TRBV6-1 to TRBJ1-3; no definite D call. With 6 bases removed from V and 4 bases from J, the gap between germline ends came to 7 bases. Germline lookup yields CDR1 MNHNS and CDR2 SASEGT. There are 12 residues in the CDR3. DNA of the CDR3: TGTGCCAGCAGGCAGGACGGAAACACCATATATTTT. Its translation is CASRQDGNTIYF.